A selection of T cell receptor beta chains follows, all from one sample in a study of blood T cells in healthy people across ages. TCRdb used MiXCR to reprocess the 5' RACE reads, holding one entry per CDR3 protein. Among around 870,000 distinct CDR3 sequences, under 30% were seen once, and the ten largest hold roughly 17%. Input material: blood. These receptors were collected from an elderly woman in good health. Both conserved end residues are part of each CDR3. A D gene is named only where the DNA matches it firmly. Some rows have no size entry. The others give once, few or many, or a class for an expanded clone.

TGTGCCAGCAGTTACCGTCGTGGGGGCACTGAAGCTTTCTTT | CASSYRRGGTEAFF | many | NA | TRBJ1-1 | TRBV6-2/TRBV6-3
TGCGCCAGCCCAGAGTCCCGACTGCGGAACACTGAAGCTTTCTTT | CASPESRLRNTEAFF | NA | NA | TRBJ1-1 | TRBV10-2
TGCGCCAGCAGACCCGGGGGTAATCGAGTGGCAGATACGCAGTATTTT | CASRPGGNRVADTQYF | NA | NA | TRBJ2-3 | TRBV10-2
TGCAGTGCTAGACCCTGGGACAGGGGGAACGAGCAGTACTTC | CSARPWDRGNEQYF | many | TRBD1 | TRBJ2-7 | TRBV20-1
TGTGCCAGCAGCTTCCGCGGGCGGGGGGACGAGCAGTACTTC | CASSFRGRGDEQYF | NA | TRBD2 | TRBJ2-7 | TRBV5-8
TGTGCCAGCAGCTTAGGAGACAGGGGGCATTCACCCCTCCACTTT | CASSLGDRGHSPLHF | many | TRBD1 | TRBJ1-6 | TRBV7-2
TGTGCCAGCTCACCACCGGGGGACGAGCAGTACTTC | CASSPPGDEQYF | many | NA | TRBJ2-7 | TRBV18
TGTGCCAGCAGTTTCCCAGGGACCTACGAGCGGTACTTC | CASSFPGTYERYF | few | NA | TRBJ2-7 | TRBV12-3/TRBV12-4
TGTGCCATCAGGGACCCGGGACAGAACTACGAGCAGTACTTC | CAIRDPGQNYEQYF | NA | TRBD1 | TRBJ2-7 | TRBV10-3
TGCGCCAGTGCCCGGGGAAACCAAGAGACCCAGTACTTC | CASARGNQETQYF | many | NA | TRBJ2-5 | TRBV10-2
TGCGCCAGCAGCCCTTCCGGGGGCCGGGATACGCAGTATTTT | CASSPSGGRDTQYF | few | NA | TRBJ2-3 | TRBV4-3
TGTGCCAGCAGCTTAGTTGCGGGGGGAGGTACCGGGGAGCTGTTTTTT | CASSLVAGGGTGELFF | many | TRBD2 | TRBJ2-2 | TRBV7-2
TGCAGTGCCTCAGATGGAAGGACTGAAGCTTTCTTT | CSASDGRTEAFF | few | NA | TRBJ1-1 | TRBV20-1
TGTGCCAGCAGCTCAGGGGGACAGTACACCGGGGAGCTGTTTTTT | CASSSGGQYTGELFF | NA | TRBD1 | TRBJ2-2 | TRBV7-2
TGTGCCAGCAGGTGGCAGGACTCCTACAATGAGCAGTACTTC | CASRWQDSYNEQYF | NA | NA | TRBJ2-7 | TRBV2
TGTGCCAGCAGCCCAAAGGCCATCGCTGAAGCTTTCTTT | CASSPKAIAEAFF | few | NA | TRBJ1-1 | TRBV9
TGCGCCAGCAGCCTCCTGGGGACAGGGACTAATGAAAAACTGTTTTTT | CASSLLGTGTNEKLFF | many | TRBD1 | TRBJ1-4 | TRBV5-1
TGCAGTGCTAGAGATCTGGTTAGCGGGAACACAGATACGCAGTATTTT | CSARDLVSGNTDTQYF | many | TRBD2 | TRBJ2-3 | TRBV20-1
TGTGCCAGCAGCGCCAAGAGGGGGGCGGACACTGAAGCTTTCTTT | CASSAKRGADTEAFF | few | NA | TRBJ1-1 | TRBV9
TGTGCCAGCAGTGAAGCCTCGGGGGCCTCCCCAGCTTTCTTT | CASSEASGASPAFF | once | NA | TRBJ1-1 | TRBV12-3/TRBV12-4
TGTGCCATCAGTGGGACCCTGGTTACCTATGGCTACACCTTC | CAISGTLVTYGYTF | NA | NA | TRBJ1-2 | TRBV10-3
TGTGCCAGCAGCGAACTGGGACATTTAAACTATGGCTACACCTTC | CASSELGHLNYGYTF | few | NA | TRBJ1-2 | TRBV2
TGTGCCAGCAGTGAGGGGGGAGGGCCAGATACGCAGTATTTT | CASSEGGGPDTQYF | few | TRBD2 | TRBJ2-3 | TRBV2
TGCAGTGCTATCCCTAGCGGGAACACCGGGGAGCTGTTTTTT | CSAIPSGNTGELFF | few | TRBD2 | TRBJ2-2 | TRBV20-1
TGTGCCAGCAGCCAAGATCGAAGACTAGCCATGCCTTCCTACAATGAGCAGTTCTTC | CASSQDRRLAMPSYNEQFF | NA | TRBD2 | TRBJ2-1 | TRBV3-1
TGTGCCAGCAGGCCTGGGGGGACCTCCCCCCCTCCAGCAGGCTACACCTTC | CASRPGGTSPPPAGYTF | many | NA | TRBJ1-2 | TRBV7-2
TGCGCCAGCAGCCCCAAGACAGGGAGCTCCTACAATGAGCAGTTCTTC | CASSPKTGSSYNEQFF | many | TRBD1 | TRBJ2-1 | TRBV5-1
TGCAGTGCTAGAGGGAACTACGAGCAGTACTTC | CSARGNYEQYF | many | NA | TRBJ2-7 | TRBV20-1
TGTGCCAGCAGCTGGTTGGGGTCAGAAGAGACCCAGTACTTC | CASSWLGSEETQYF | few | NA | TRBJ2-5 | TRBV5-6
TGTGCCAGCAGTCTTCCTAGCGGGGGCTCAGGGACCGGGGAGCTGTTTTTT | CASSLPSGGSGTGELFF | few | TRBD2 | TRBJ2-2 | TRBV6-6
TGTGCCAGCAGCTTCAGGGCGGGGGGGCGCAACAATGAGCAGTTCTTC | CASSFRAGGRNNEQFF | NA | TRBD2 | TRBJ2-1 | TRBV11-2
TGTGCCAGCAGCCGGCAGGGGCTCGACACCGGGGAGCTGTTTTTT | CASSRQGLDTGELFF | few | NA | TRBJ2-2 | TRBV3-1
TGTGCCAGCAGTATATTAGCGGGGGGAGTAGAGCAGTTCTTC | CASSILAGGVEQFF | many | TRBD2 | TRBJ2-1 | TRBV12-3/TRBV12-4
TGTGCCAGCGGCAACAGGGGACTCTATGGCTACACCTTC | CASGNRGLYGYTF | NA | TRBD1 | TRBJ1-2 | TRBV9
TGTGCCAGCAGCGGGGGGTCCCGCCAAGAGACCCAGTACTTC | CASSGGSRQETQYF | many | NA | TRBJ2-5 | TRBV7-2
TGTGCCAGCAGATTCGACAGGAGTGAAAAACTGTTTTTT | CASRFDRSEKLFF | NA | NA | TRBJ1-4 | TRBV6-5
TGTGCCAGCAGTTTAACGGACAGGGTGAAGACCCAGTACTTC | CASSLTDRVKTQYF | many | TRBD1 | TRBJ2-5 | TRBV28
TGCGCCAGCAGCTTGGATCCGAGTAACTATGGCTACACCTTC | CASSLDPSNYGYTF | many | NA | TRBJ1-2 | TRBV5-1
TGCGCCAGCAGTTCGCAGGGGGGGTCGTATGAAAAACTGTTTTTT | CASSSQGGSYEKLFF | NA | TRBD1 | TRBJ1-4 | TRBV5-1
TGCGCCAGCAGCTTTCGGGCGGGCACTGAAGCTTTCTTT | CASSFRAGTEAFF | once | NA | TRBJ1-1 | TRBV5-1